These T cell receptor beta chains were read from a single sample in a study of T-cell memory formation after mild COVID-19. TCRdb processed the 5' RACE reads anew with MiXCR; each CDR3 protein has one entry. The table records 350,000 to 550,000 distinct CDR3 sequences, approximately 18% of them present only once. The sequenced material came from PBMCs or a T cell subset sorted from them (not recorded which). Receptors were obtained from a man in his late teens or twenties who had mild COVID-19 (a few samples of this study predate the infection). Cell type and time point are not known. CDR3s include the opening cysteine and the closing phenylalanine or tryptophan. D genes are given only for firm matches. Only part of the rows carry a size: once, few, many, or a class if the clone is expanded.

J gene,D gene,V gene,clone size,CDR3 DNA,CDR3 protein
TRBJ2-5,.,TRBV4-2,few,TGTGCCAGCAGCCAATGGGACGGACCAACCCAGGAGACCCAGTACTTC,CASSQWDGPTQETQYF
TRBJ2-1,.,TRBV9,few,TGTGCCAGCAGCGTAGCTGTCCGGGCAGTTGGTGAGCAGTTCTTC,CASSVAVRAVGEQFF
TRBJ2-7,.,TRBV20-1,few,TGCAGTGCTAGACTCAGGCGGGACGAGCAGTACTTC,CSARLRRDEQYF
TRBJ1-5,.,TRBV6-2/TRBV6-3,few,TGTGCCAGCAGTTACTTAGGGGGACAGCCCCAGCATTTT,CASSYLGGQPQHF
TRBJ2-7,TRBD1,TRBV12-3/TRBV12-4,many,TGTGCCAGCAGTCCAGCCGGGACAGGGTTTCTCTACGAGCAGTACTTC,CASSPAGTGFLYEQYF
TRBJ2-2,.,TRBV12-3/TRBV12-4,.,TGTGCCATAAGCCACAGGAACACCGGGGAGCTGTTTTTT,CAISHRNTGELFF
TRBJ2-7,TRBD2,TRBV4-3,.,TGCGCCAGCAGCCAAGTATCTAGCGGGGCGACCTACGAGCAGTACTTC,CASSQVSSGATYEQYF
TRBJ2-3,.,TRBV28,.,TGTGCCAGCTGTCCCCTCTTACCGGGAGAAAAAGGAACAGATACGCAGTATTTT,CASCPLLPGEKGTDTQYF
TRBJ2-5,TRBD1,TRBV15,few,TGTGCCACCATTAACGGACAGGCACAAGAGACCCAGTACTTC,CATINGQAQETQYF
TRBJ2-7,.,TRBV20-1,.,TGCAGTGCTAGAGCAGGAACTGGGACCTACGAGCAGTACTTC,CSARAGTGTYEQYF
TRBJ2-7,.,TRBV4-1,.,TGCGCCAGCAGCCAAGGGGACCAAACCTACGAGCAGTACTTC,CASSQGDQTYEQYF
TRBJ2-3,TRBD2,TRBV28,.,TGTGCCAGCAGTTTCGCTAGCGGGGGCACAGATACGCAGTATTTT,CASSFASGGTDTQYF
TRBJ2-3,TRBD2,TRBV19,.,TGTGCCAGTAGGGACGGGGGGTCAGATACGCAGTATTTT,CASRDGGSDTQYF
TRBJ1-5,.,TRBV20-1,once,TGCAGTGCTTATGGACAGACTAATCAGCCCCAGCATTTT,CSAYGQTNQPQHF
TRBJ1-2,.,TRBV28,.,TGTGCCAGCACCTCGGGGGGTGCTGGCTACACCTTC,CASTSGGAGYTF
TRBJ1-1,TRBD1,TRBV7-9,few,TGTGCCAGCAGCTTCTCCGGACAGGGCATAGTAGACACTGAAGCTTTCTTT,CASSFSGQGIVDTEAFF
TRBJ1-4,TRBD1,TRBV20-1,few,TGCAGTGCTACGGGTGGGACAGGCCTAAATGAAAAACTGTTTTTT,CSATGGTGLNEKLFF
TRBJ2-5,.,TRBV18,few,TGTGCCAGCTCACTACCGGGGGCCCCCCAGTACTTC,CASSLPGAPQYF
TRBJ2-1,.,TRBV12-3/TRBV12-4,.,TGTGCCAGCACCGGAGGCAGAGACAATGAGCAGTTCTTC,CASTGGRDNEQFF
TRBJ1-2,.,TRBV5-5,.,TGTGCCAGCAGCTTGGATGGAAGCGGCTACACCTTC,CASSLDGSGYTF
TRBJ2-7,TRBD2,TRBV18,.,TGTGCCAGCTCTCCCCCTAGCGGCGGCTCCTACGAGCAGTACTTC,CASSPPSGGSYEQYF
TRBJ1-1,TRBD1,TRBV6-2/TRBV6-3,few,TGTGCCAGCAGCCCCGGGACAGGACACACTGAAGCTTTCTTT,CASSPGTGHTEAFF
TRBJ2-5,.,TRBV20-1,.,TGCAGTGCTAGAGATCAGGGGAAGACCCAGTACTTC,CSARDQGKTQYF
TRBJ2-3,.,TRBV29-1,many,TGCAGCGTTGTCAGGGGCGCCGAAGATACGCAGTATTTT,CSVVRGAEDTQYF
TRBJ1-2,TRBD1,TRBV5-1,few,TGCGCCAGCAGCTTCGGGACAGGGGGTAATGGCTACACCTTC,CASSFGTGGNGYTF
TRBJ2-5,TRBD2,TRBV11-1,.,TGTGCCAGCAGCTCGTCCCCAAGCGGGGAAGAGACCCAGTACTTC,CASSSSPSGEETQYF
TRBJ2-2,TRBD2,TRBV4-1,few,TGCGCCAGCAGCCTCGGACGGGGGGGCGGCACCGGGGAGCTGTTTTTT,CASSLGRGGGTGELFF
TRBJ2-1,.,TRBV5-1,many,TGCGCCAGCAGCTTGTTCCCCCGGGGGAACTACAATGAGCAGTTCTTC,CASSLFPRGNYNEQFF
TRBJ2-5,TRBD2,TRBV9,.,TGTGCCAGCAGCGCCCGACTAGCGGGGGTGGAGACCCAGTACTTC,CASSARLAGVETQYF
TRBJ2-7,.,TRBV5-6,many,TGTGCCAGCAGCTGGTTCGGGCCAGAAGATAAAAGCTCCTACGAGCAGTACTTC,CASSWFGPEDKSSYEQYF
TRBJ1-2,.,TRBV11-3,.,TGTGCCAGCAGTTATACTTGGGAAGTCTACTTC,CASSYTWEVYF